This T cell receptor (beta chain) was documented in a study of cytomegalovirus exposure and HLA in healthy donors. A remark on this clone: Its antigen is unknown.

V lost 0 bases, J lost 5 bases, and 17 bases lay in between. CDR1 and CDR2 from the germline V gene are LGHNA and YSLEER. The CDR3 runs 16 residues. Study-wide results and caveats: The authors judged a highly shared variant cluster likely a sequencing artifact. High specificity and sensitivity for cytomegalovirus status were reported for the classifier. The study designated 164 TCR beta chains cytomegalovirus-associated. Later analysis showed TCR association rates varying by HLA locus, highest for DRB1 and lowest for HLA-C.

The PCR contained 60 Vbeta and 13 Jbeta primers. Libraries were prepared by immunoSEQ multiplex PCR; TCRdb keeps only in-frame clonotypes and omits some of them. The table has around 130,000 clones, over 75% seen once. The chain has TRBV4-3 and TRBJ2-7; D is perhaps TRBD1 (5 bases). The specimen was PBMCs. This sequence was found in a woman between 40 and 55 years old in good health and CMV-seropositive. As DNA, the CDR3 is TGCGCCAGCAGCCAAGAATGGGGCAGGGCAGGGAACGAGCAGTACTTC. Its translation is CASSQEWGRAGNEQYF.